This T cell receptor (beta chain) came from a study of blood T cell repertoires in COVID-19. About the study: COVID-19 samples, acute and convalescent, were from the United States, Italy and Spain.

The CDR3 is 11 amino acids. Germline CDR1 GTSNPN, CDR2 SVGIG (reference sequence). Deletions cut 1 base from V and 8 bases from J, with 6 bases between. Some clones are missing from TCRdb's copy, which holds only in-frame ones; the method was immunoSEQ multiplex PCR. The profile covers 400,000 to 450,000 clones, with roughly 89% appearing a single time and about 1.5% taken by the ten largest. The sequenced material came from peripheral blood. V usage is TRBV30 and J usage is TRBJ1-3; no clear D gene. This receptor was taken from a woman under 40 with active or convalescent COVID-19. The CDR3 sequence is CAWSEEDTIYF. The DNA of the CDR3 is TGTGCCTGGAGTGAGGAGGACACCATATATTTT.